The clone carrying this TCR beta chain appeared once. The CDR3 contains 16 residues. V shed 5 bases and J 6 bases; nucleotides not matched to a gene: 9. CDR1 and CDR2 from the germline V gene are SGHAT and FQDESV (reference sequence). This entry is derived from a study of blood T cells in healthy people across ages. Next came a second PCR, run for roughly 7 to 12 cycles, which used a sample-barcoded 5' primer along with a J-beta primer mix. In TCRdb, the 5' RACE reads were re-called with MiXCR into one record per CDR3 protein. Among 2 million or so distinct CDR3 sequences listed, around half were seen once.

This sequence was found in a woman between 40 and 55 years old in good health. The genes are TRBV11-1 and TRBJ2-3, with 12 bases that match TRBD2. Sequenced input: blood. CDR3 coding DNA: TGTGCCAGCAGCACGCGGACTAGCGGGGATTGGGATACGCAGTATTTT. Amino acid sequence: CASSTRTSGDWDTQYF.